Shown below are 3 T cell receptor beta chains from a single sample sequenced in a study of type 1 and type 2 diabetes patients. Amplification started from genomic DNA. Amplification of the beta chain CDR3 used 30 forward and 13 reverse multiplex primers. TCRdb re-analysed the multiplex PCR reads in MiXCR, keeping a single row per CDR3 protein. The sample lists about 270,000 distinct CDR3 sequences; around 50% were seen once. The sequenced material came from peripheral blood mononuclear cells (PBMCs). Receptors originate from a man between 18 and 35 years old with type 2 diabetes.

The rearrangement uses TRBV29-1 and TRBJ1-1, with D tentatively TRBD1 (5 bases). Germline CDR1 and CDR2: SQVTM and ANQGSEA. The CDR3 runs to 14 residues. Trimming removed 5 bases from V and 6 bases from J, with 19 bases in between. CDR3 nucleotides: TGCAGCGTTAACGAACAGGTTTATTTCGCTGAAGCTTTCTTT. It translates to CSVNEQVYFAEAFF.

The CDR3 DNA reads as TGTGCCAGTCCTCTTACAGGGTCGGACAAAGAAATGAACACTGAAGCTTTCTTT. Its protein is CASPLTGSDKEMNTEAFF. This chain connects TRBV19 to TRBJ1-1; D is perhaps TRBD1 (6 bases). Trimming stripped 8 bases from V and 0 bases from J, with 25 bases between. This CDR3 has 18 residues. The germline gives CDR1 LNHDA, CDR2 SQIVND (reference sequence).

V and J are TRBV2 and TRBJ2-3; D uncertain. CDR1 and CDR2 from the germline V gene are SNHLY and FYNNEI. This CDR3 has 12 residues. V gave up 1 base and J gave up 10 bases, with 9 bases separating them. The CDR3 region has the DNA TGTGCCAGCAGTGAAGAGTGGAGACCGCAGTATTTT. Translation gives CASSEEWRPQYF.